This T cell receptor (beta chain) was recorded in a study of lung T cells in sarcoidosis with Löfgren's syndrome. Study-level background: Löfgren's syndrome patients were the main repertoire analysis focus.

This clonotype was counted ten times or more. What it binds is unknown. General study results and limits: These T cells were suggested, not shown, to recognize a putative antigen.

TCRdb re-analysed the reads in MiXCR, keeping a single row per CDR3 protein. The sample includes more than 2,000 distinct CDR3 sequences, approximately 22% seen only once; the top ten take approximately 10%. Sequences were obtained from CD4+ T cells from bronchoalveolar lavage. This clonotype was obtained from a human donor with sarcoidosis (Löfgren's syndrome or another form), or a control subject (not recorded which).

The CDR3 sequence: CASSLEGTGRLSGANVLTF. The CDR3 DNA follows: TGTGCCAGCAGCTTAGAAGGGACAGGGAGGCTATCGGGGGCCAACGTCCTGACTTTC. This sequence joins TRBV7-2 and TRBJ2-6, with 9 bases fitting TRBD1. Losses at the gene ends were 1 base for V and 4 bases for J; bases not matched to a gene: 11. The CDR3 length is 19 residues. CDR1 and CDR2 from the germline V gene are SGHTA and FQGNSA.